These 5 T cell receptor beta chains share one sample of origin, sequenced in a study of glioma-infiltrating T cells (dated by TCRdb to between 2015 and 2016). TCRdb names Illumina MiSeq as the instrument used. The iRepertoire nested amplicon-rescue multiplex PCR (arm-PCR) platform was used to amplify TCR alpha and beta CDR3 regions from RNA. TCRdb's own reprocessing of the public reads used fastp at Q25 and MiXCR and kept productive beta chains. Every distinct CDR3 protein forms one entry, paired with its most common genes and DNA. The sample profile shows approximately 190,000 distinct CDR3 sequences; more than 30% of them were found once. The top ten clonotypes cover 20% of the sample. The sample consisted of glioma tissue, nonneoplastic brain tissue, or PBMCs (not recorded which). The receptors were gathered from a human donor with low-grade glioma or glioblastoma, undergoing nonglioma brain surgery, or in good health (not recorded which).

This clonotype has ten or more counts. This chain joins TRBV4-3 and TRBJ2-1, with 11 bases lining up with TRBD1. V lost 4 bases and J lost 9; bases outside the gene matches: 5. This CDR3 has 14 residues. Germline V gene data show CDR1 as LGHNA and CDR2 as YSLEER. The CDR3: CASSRDRGVSEQFF. CDR3 nucleotides: TGCGCCAGCAGCCGGGACAGGGGGGTTAGTGAGCAGTTCTTC.

At least ten counts were recorded for this clonotype. The chain has TRBV20-1 and TRBJ2-1, with 8 bases aligning to TRBD2. The CDR3 totals 14 residues. Trimming removed 5 bases from V and 2 bases from J; junction bases left unmatched: 5. The germline V gene encodes CDR1 DFQATT and CDR2 SNEGSKA (reference sequence). The CDR3 bases are TGCAGTGCTCAGACTAGCGAAGCCTACAATGAGCAGTTCTTC. Its translation is CSAQTSEAYNEQFF.

This clonotype has a count of ten or more. This chain uses TRBV6-2 or TRBV6-3 with TRBJ2-2, with D maybe TRBD1 (6 bases). CDR3 length equals 16 residues. V was clipped by 6 bases and J by 0 bases, with 14 bases between them. Germline V lookup: CDR1 MNHEY, CDR2 SVGEGT. As DNA, the CDR3 is TGTGCCAGCAGCTATCCCAGGGGCGCGAACACCGGGGAGCTGTTTTTT. Its translation: CASSYPRGANTGELFF.

Details on this clonotype: One base away lies a much larger clone, so this may be a sequencing read error. The CDR3 DNA sequence: TGTGCCCCCGGGAGGGCCAAGAAGGCCAATGAGCAGTTCTTC. Its translation: CAPGRAKKANEQFF. The J gene is TRBJ2-1, the V gene TRBV28; 8 positions match TRBD2. J gave up 6 bases and V 11 bases, and 12 bases lay outside the gene matches. Looked up from germline, CDR1 is MDHEN and CDR2 is SYDVKM. The CDR3 covers 14 residues.

This clonotype was recorded many times. DNA of the CDR3: TGTGCCAGCAGTTTAGACCCCGCAGGGTACAATGAGCAGTTCTTC. Amino acid sequence: CASSLDPAGYNEQFF. The chain carries TRBV27 and TRBJ2-1, with D maybe TRBD1 (5 bases). Looked up from germline, CDR1 is MNHEY and CDR2 is SMNVEV (reference sequence). Trimming shortened V by 2 bases and J by 4 bases, and 12 bases separated the two germline ends. The CDR3 runs to 15 residues.